The next 4 T cell receptor beta chains were all read from a single sample in a study of T-cell memory formation after mild COVID-19. Via MiXCR, TCRdb re-called the 5' RACE reads, giving one row per CDR3 protein. The data show 400,000 to 500,000 distinct CDR3 sequences, more than 20% seen once. Source material: PBMCs or a T cell subset sorted from them (not recorded which). These receptors were collected from an adult woman who had mild COVID-19 (a few samples of this study predate the infection). Cell type and time point are not known.

This clonotype has just a few counts. This chain connects TRBV12-3 or TRBV12-4 to TRBJ2-4; D tentatively fits TRBD1 or TRBD2 (5 bases each). V was trimmed by 4 bases and J by 0 bases, leaving 13 bases between them. The CDR3 has 16 amino acids. This CDR3 is CASSSPGPLAKNIQYF. CDR3 DNA sequence: TGTGCCAGCAGTTCCCCGGGACCACTAGCCAAAAACATTCAGTACTTC.

This clonotype was seen a few times. The chain combines TRBV5-6 with TRBJ2-5, with 11 positions matching TRBD2. With 4 bases clipped from V and 3 bases from J, the junction kept 5 bases outside the gene matches. The CDR3 covers 15 residues. The V gene's germline CDR1 is SGHDT and CDR2 YYEEEE. This chain's CDR3 is CASSAMTSGKETQYF. Written as DNA, the CDR3 is TGTGCCAGCAGCGCCATGACTAGCGGGAAAGAGACCCAGTACTTC.

The chain links TRBV12-3 or TRBV12-4 to TRBJ2-2; 8 bases map to TRBD1. The CDR3 extends over 16 amino acids. V was clipped by 4 bases and J by 1 base; unmatched bases: 5. Here the CDR3 reads CASSSRDRGNTGELFF. CDR3 sequence (DNA): TGTGCCAGCAGTTCAAGAGACAGGGGGAACACCGGGGAGCTGTTTTTT.

The rearrangement uses TRBV7-2 and TRBJ1-2, with a tentative D call TRBD1 (5 bases). Trimming left V 5 bases short and J 6 bases short, with 22 bases between. CDR3 length: 16 amino acids. Germline-derived CDR1 and CDR2 are SGHTA and FQGNSA. In nucleotides, the CDR3 is TGTGCCAGCAGCCTAAATAATCGAGGCAGGGCTAATGGCTACACCTTC. Amino acids: CASSLNNRGRANGYTF.